This TCR beta chain was recorded in a study of Graves' ophthalmopathy and Graves' hyperthyroidism. At the level of the study: A follow-up of 18 months without ophthalmopathy meant that hyperthyroidism was stable.

Study-wide points: The model forecast ophthalmopathy progression, reaching around 70% sensitivity and approximately 79% specificity.

This clonotype was recorded many times. What it binds is unknown. Other autoimmune diseases, uncontrolled infections, pregnancy or lactation ruled patients out of participation. Symptoms, serum thyroxine and TRAb, thyroid ultrasound, and orbital computed tomography formed the diagnostic basis. Researchers took RNA transcripts and amplified TCR beta CDR3 regions from them. The first round was an RT-PCR with HTBI primers, and the second round was a multiplex PCR. TCRdb re-called the multiplex PCR reads through MiXCR, storing one row per CDR3 protein. The sample contains around 1.1 million distinct CDR3 sequences, roughly 35% of which appear only once. Sequenced: peripheral blood or thyroid tissue (not recorded which). The sequence was collected from an adult man with Graves' hyperthyroidism.

CDR3 residues: CSVELTQGNGYTF. The CDR3 DNA is TGCAGCGTCGAGCTGACACAGGGGAATGGCTACACCTTC. This chain joins TRBV29-1 and TRBJ1-2; TRBD1 aligns across 7 bases. The V gene end was trimmed by 6 bases and the J gene end by 6 bases; junction bases not matched to a gene: 10. Per the germline V gene, CDR1 is SQVTM and CDR2 is ANQGSEA. The CDR3 consists of 13 residues.